The sequence of this TCR beta chain was determined in a study of cytomegalovirus exposure and HLA in healthy donors (dated by TCRdb to about 2017). For context, the study as a whole: According to a later analysis, one platform produced both the roughly 130 validation repertoires and the approximately 660 repertoires of the first cohort. The study was designed to test whether signatures of past pathogen exposure could be identified by cataloging public T cell receptors. The study combined high-throughput TCR immunosequencing, statistical association of individual TCRs with disease status, and machine learning to predict cytomegalovirus infection status. Along with the roughly 710-subject first cohort, a separate validation cohort of over a hundred different subjects was used. The investigation overall reported the following: Across donors, most TCR sequences were observed very rarely, whereas some public TCRs were present in many individuals. Cytomegalovirus status was reported to be diagnosed by the classifier with high specificity and sensitivity in both the original and validation cohorts. In vitro tests confirmed that three of the cytomegalovirus-associated TCR beta chains recognize cytomegalovirus antigens. The study gave a list of some 150 TCR beta chains associated with cytomegalovirus. Of the cluster scores, approximately 94% were above 0 in a later analysis, which found that TCRs clustered in the first cohort also tended to co-occur in the roughly 130 validation repertoires. According to the authors, the approach could potentially be generalized to other disease states and immunological phenotypes. A later analysis lacked HLA typing for the validation cohort, so it scored co-occurrence in that cohort across all 110 or so repertoires.

The donors belonged to the validation cohort of about 120 subjects, which was separate from the roughly 700-subject first cohort. On this clone itself: The antigen it recognizes is unknown. No base-level quality is on record; no much larger clone is a single base apart.

The receptor library was made with the immunoSEQ multiplex PCR assay. Turning to the authors' computational methods: A statistical classification framework was built to diagnose cytomegalovirus status from the catalog of TCR beta chain sequences. The table was pulled from immuneACCESS by TCRdb, which kept in-frame rearrangements only. Such tables lose some clones; where checked, under half of the loss comes from unresolved V genes, and the rest has no known cause. V, J and clone size are those of that table, while D and trimming were read from the DNA. The table for this sample lists approximately 270,000 clones; approximately 86% of them were counted only once. Together, the top ten hold roughly 0.99% of the sample. Trimming takes 3 bases off V and 1 base off J; junction bases not matched to a gene: 6. From the germline V gene, CDR1 is SGHRS and CDR2 is YFSETQ. From the cysteine up to the phenylalanine, the CDR3 has a length of 16 residues. The entry retains the CDR3 DNA only, 48 bases that are in frame from base 1.

This receptor was identified in a woman between 18 and 29 years old in good health and CMV-seronegative. Sequencing input: PBMCs. The V and J segments used are TRBV5-1 and TRBJ2-5; 10 middle bases align to TRBD2. The CDR3 reads as follows: CASSYLRTSGQETQYF. DNA sequence: TGCGCCAGCAGCTACCTTCGGACTAGCGGCCAAGAGACCCAGTACTTC.